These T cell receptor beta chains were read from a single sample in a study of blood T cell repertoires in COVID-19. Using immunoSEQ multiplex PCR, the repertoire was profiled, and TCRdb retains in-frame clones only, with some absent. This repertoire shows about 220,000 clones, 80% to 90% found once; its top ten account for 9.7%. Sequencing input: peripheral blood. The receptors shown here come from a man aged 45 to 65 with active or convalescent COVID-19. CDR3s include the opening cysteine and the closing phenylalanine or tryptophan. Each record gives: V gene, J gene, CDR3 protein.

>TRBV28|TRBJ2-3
CASWTSGSTDTQYF
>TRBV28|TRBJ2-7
CASSLGQGTYEQYF
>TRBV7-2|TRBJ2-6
CASSLKGGPSGANVLTF
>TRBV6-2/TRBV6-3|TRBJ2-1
CASTPTGISLFNEQFF
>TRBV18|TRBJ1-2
CASSFGGGYTF
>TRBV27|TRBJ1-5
CASVWAGGVNQPQHF
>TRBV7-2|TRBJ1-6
CASTLAGDSPLHF
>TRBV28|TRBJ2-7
CASSRWTSGPDEQYF
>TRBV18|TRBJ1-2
CASSSETGSSYGYTF
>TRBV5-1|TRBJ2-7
CASSLTGSNEQYF
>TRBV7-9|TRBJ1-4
CASSLAQGFEEKLFF
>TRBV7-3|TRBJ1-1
CASSYRVNTEAFF
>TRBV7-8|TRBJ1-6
CASSWDRGGGSPLHF
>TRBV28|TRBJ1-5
CASITTGSNQPQHF